This is a list of T cell receptor beta chains from one sample in a study of T cell responses to AZD1222 COVID-19 vaccine. Method: immunoSEQ multiplex PCR; TCRdb's copy keeps in-frame clones and lacks some. The table includes about 120,000 clones, around 84% detected once. Material: peripheral blood, obtained 28 days after the second AZD1222 dose. These receptors were obtained from an adult who received the AZD1222 COVID-19 vaccine. CDR3s include the opening cysteine and the closing phenylalanine or tryptophan. A D gene is named only where the DNA matches it firmly. Not every row has a clone size; where given, it reads once, few, many or a size class.

v_call: TRBV9
j_call: TRBJ2-1
d_call: TRBD2
clone_size: -
cdr3_aa: CASSETSESNEQFF
cdr3_nt: TGTGCCAGCAGCGAGACTAGCGAGAGCAATGAGCAGTTCTTC

v_call: TRBV3-1/TRBV3-2
j_call: TRBJ1-1
d_call: -
clone_size: once
cdr3_aa: CASSQRGANTEAFF
cdr3_nt: TGTGCCAGCAGCCAACGGGGCGCGAACACTGAAGCTTTCTTT

v_call: TRBV5-6
j_call: TRBJ1-2
d_call: TRBD1
clone_size: -
cdr3_aa: CASSGTGGHGYTF
cdr3_nt: TGTGCCAGCAGCGGGACAGGGGGTCATGGCTACACCTTC

v_call: TRBV9
j_call: TRBJ1-6
d_call: -
clone_size: -
cdr3_aa: CASSVVSGTFLFLHF
cdr3_nt: TGTGCCAGCAGCGTCGTGTCCGGGACTTTCTTATTCCTCCACTTT

v_call: TRBV9
j_call: TRBJ1-1
d_call: -
clone_size: -
cdr3_aa: CASSELPGRTEAFF
cdr3_nt: TGTGCCAGCAGCGAACTCCCGGGACGGACTGAAGCTTTCTTT

v_call: TRBV2
j_call: TRBJ1-1
d_call: -
clone_size: -
cdr3_aa: CASRPRGGLNTEAFF
cdr3_nt: TGTGCCAGCAGACCGAGGGGAGGGTTGAACACTGAAGCTTTCTTT

v_call: TRBV11-2
j_call: TRBJ1-1
d_call: TRBD1
clone_size: -
cdr3_aa: CASSYQGALTGPEAFF
cdr3_nt: TGTGCCAGCAGCTATCAGGGGGCGCTGACGGGTCCTGAAGCTTTCTTT

v_call: TRBV6-5
j_call: TRBJ2-3
d_call: TRBD1
clone_size: -
cdr3_aa: CASSYSGTGGMDTQYF
cdr3_nt: TGTGCCAGCAGTTACTCCGGGACAGGAGGGATGGATACGCAGTATTTT

v_call: TRBV6-2/TRBV6-3
j_call: TRBJ2-7
d_call: TRBD2
clone_size: -
cdr3_aa: CASSYPTSGESLYEQYF
cdr3_nt: TGTGCCAGCAGTTATCCGACTAGCGGGGAATCGCTCTACGAGCAGTACTTC

v_call: TRBV6-5
j_call: TRBJ1-1
d_call: TRBD1
clone_size: -
cdr3_aa: CASSYSTGSRTEAFF
cdr3_nt: TGTGCCAGCAGTTACTCGACAGGGAGTCGTACTGAAGCTTTCTTT

v_call: TRBV25-1
j_call: TRBJ1-4
d_call: TRBD1
clone_size: -
cdr3_aa: CASSEGTAPNEKLFF
cdr3_nt: TGTGCCAGCAGTGAAGGGACAGCACCAAATGAAAAACTGTTTTTT

v_call: TRBV7-2
j_call: TRBJ1-2
d_call: TRBD1
clone_size: -
cdr3_aa: CASSLGTGVNYGYTF
cdr3_nt: TGTGCCAGCAGCTTAGGGACAGGGGTTAACTATGGCTACACCTTC

v_call: TRBV20-1
j_call: TRBJ2-1
d_call: TRBD1
clone_size: -
cdr3_aa: CSARDRGKQFF
cdr3_nt: TGCAGTGCCCGCGACAGGGGAAAGCAGTTCTTC

v_call: TRBV12-3/TRBV12-4
j_call: TRBJ2-3
d_call: -
clone_size: -
cdr3_aa: CASSLVPDTQYF
cdr3_nt: TGTGCCAGCAGTTTAGTACCAGATACGCAGTATTTT

v_call: TRBV11-1
j_call: TRBJ2-7
d_call: -
clone_size: -
cdr3_aa: CASSLAGEEYEQYF
cdr3_nt: TGTGCCAGCAGCTTAGCAGGGGAGGAATACGAGCAGTACTTC

v_call: TRBV15
j_call: TRBJ2-3
d_call: -
clone_size: -
cdr3_aa: CATSRDLASTDTQYF
cdr3_nt: TGTGCCACCAGCAGAGATCTCGCGTCCACAGATACGCAGTATTTT

v_call: TRBV28
j_call: TRBJ1-6
d_call: -
clone_size: -
cdr3_aa: CASSTSMGVYNSPLHF
cdr3_nt: TGTGCCAGCAGTACAAGTATGGGGGTCTATAATTCACCCCTCCACTTT

v_call: TRBV28
j_call: TRBJ1-5
d_call: -
clone_size: many
cdr3_aa: CASSAVGNKNQPQHF
cdr3_nt: TGTGCCAGCAGTGCCGTGGGGAACAAGAATCAGCCCCAGCATTTT

v_call: TRBV7-3
j_call: TRBJ2-2
d_call: TRBD2
clone_size: -
cdr3_aa: CASSLLPAGGNTGELFF
cdr3_nt: TGTGCCAGCAGCTTACTCCCAGCGGGGGGGAACACCGGGGAGCTGTTTTTT

v_call: TRBV29-1
j_call: TRBJ1-2
d_call: TRBD1
clone_size: -
cdr3_aa: CSGETGEGYGYTF
cdr3_nt: TGCAGCGGGGAGACAGGGGAAGGCTATGGCTACACCTTC

v_call: TRBV28
j_call: TRBJ1-2
d_call: TRBD1
clone_size: -
cdr3_aa: CASSLPPGQGVYTF
cdr3_nt: TGTGCCAGCAGTTTACCCCCGGGACAGGGCGTCTACACCTTC

v_call: TRBV5-1
j_call: TRBJ1-2
d_call: -
clone_size: -
cdr3_aa: CASSLQQGNGGYTF
cdr3_nt: TGCGCCAGCAGCTTACAACAGGGTAATGGCGGCTACACCTTC

v_call: TRBV7-3
j_call: TRBJ1-1
d_call: -
clone_size: -
cdr3_aa: CASSSRPGGLDTEAFF
cdr3_nt: TGTGCCAGCAGCTCCCGACCGGGGGGGCTCGACACTGAAGCTTTCTTT

v_call: TRBV27
j_call: TRBJ1-2
d_call: TRBD1
clone_size: -
cdr3_aa: CASSSGGFYGYTF
cdr3_nt: TGTGCCAGCAGTTCAGGGGGGTTCTATGGCTACACCTTC

v_call: TRBV6-5
j_call: TRBJ2-7
d_call: TRBD1
clone_size: -
cdr3_aa: CASSFRGPYEQYF
cdr3_nt: TGTGCCAGCAGTTTCAGGGGGCCCTACGAGCAGTACTTC

v_call: TRBV5-1
j_call: TRBJ2-3
d_call: -
clone_size: -
cdr3_aa: CASSLATGTRDTQYF
cdr3_nt: TGCGCCAGCAGCTTGGCCACAGGGACCAGGGATACGCAGTATTTT

v_call: TRBV28
j_call: TRBJ1-5
d_call: TRBD1
clone_size: few
cdr3_aa: CASSSGQGALGNQPQHF
cdr3_nt: TGTGCCAGCAGTTCGGGACAGGGGGCACTCGGCAATCAGCCCCAGCATTTT

v_call: TRBV10-3
j_call: TRBJ1-2
d_call: -
clone_size: few
cdr3_aa: CAISDSKGYGYTF
cdr3_nt: TGTGCCATCAGTGACTCTAAAGGGTATGGCTACACCTTC

v_call: TRBV7-3
j_call: TRBJ2-3
d_call: -
clone_size: -
cdr3_aa: CASSSTKSDTQYF
cdr3_nt: TGTGCCAGCAGCTCCACGAAGTCAGATACGCAGTATTTT

v_call: TRBV18
j_call: TRBJ1-1
d_call: -
clone_size: once
cdr3_aa: CASSALEGAEAFF
cdr3_nt: TGTGCCAGCTCGGCTCTCGAGGGGGCTGAAGCTTTCTTT

v_call: TRBV5-6
j_call: TRBJ2-7
d_call: -
clone_size: -
cdr3_aa: CASSLGQGAYEQYF
cdr3_nt: TGTGCCAGCAGCTTGGGCCAGGGTGCCTACGAGCAGTACTTC

v_call: TRBV18
j_call: TRBJ2-5
d_call: -
clone_size: -
cdr3_aa: CASSQGFGETQYF
cdr3_nt: TGTGCCAGCTCCCAGGGATTCGGAGAGACCCAGTACTTC

v_call: TRBV9
j_call: TRBJ2-2
d_call: -
clone_size: -
cdr3_aa: CASSVAGPGELFF
cdr3_nt: TGTGCCAGCAGCGTAGCAGGGCCCGGGGAGCTGTTTTTT

v_call: TRBV11-3
j_call: TRBJ2-2
d_call: -
clone_size: -
cdr3_aa: CASSLGGLNTGELFF
cdr3_nt: TGTGCCAGCAGCTTGGGGGGACTTAACACCGGGGAGCTGTTTTTT

v_call: TRBV6-5
j_call: TRBJ1-2
d_call: TRBD1
clone_size: once
cdr3_aa: CASSLGQNYGYTF
cdr3_nt: TGTGCCAGCAGTTTGGGACAGAACTATGGCTACACCTTC

v_call: TRBV6-5
j_call: TRBJ2-5
d_call: -
clone_size: -
cdr3_aa: CASSYSGRAGRDQYF
cdr3_nt: TGTGCCAGCAGTTACTCGGGAAGGGCCGGGCGGGACCAGTACTTC

v_call: TRBV5-4
j_call: TRBJ2-3
d_call: TRBD2
clone_size: -
cdr3_aa: CASSLARSGDLTDTQYF
cdr3_nt: TGTGCCAGCAGCTTGGCCCGTAGCGGGGACCTCACAGATACGCAGTATTTT

v_call: TRBV10-2
j_call: TRBJ2-5
d_call: -
clone_size: -
cdr3_aa: CASSPGRETQYF
cdr3_nt: TGCGCCAGCTCCCCGGGCCGGGAGACCCAGTACTTC

v_call: TRBV19
j_call: TRBJ2-7
d_call: -
clone_size: once
cdr3_aa: CASSQGRYEQYF
cdr3_nt: TGTGCCAGTAGCCAGGGTCGCTACGAGCAGTACTTC

v_call: TRBV9
j_call: TRBJ2-1
d_call: TRBD2
clone_size: -
cdr3_aa: CASSVLAGWGNEQFF
cdr3_nt: TGTGCCAGCAGCGTACTAGCGGGATGGGGCAATGAGCAGTTCTTC

v_call: TRBV5-1
j_call: TRBJ2-7
d_call: TRBD2
clone_size: -
cdr3_aa: CASSLGLAGGRGYEQYF
cdr3_nt: TGCGCCAGCAGCTTGGGACTAGCGGGAGGGAGAGGGTACGAGCAGTACTTC

v_call: TRBV19
j_call: TRBJ1-1
d_call: TRBD1
clone_size: -
cdr3_aa: CASSNQGARNTEAFF
cdr3_nt: TGTGCCAGTAGTAATCAGGGGGCACGGAACACTGAAGCTTTCTTT

v_call: TRBV6-2/TRBV6-3
j_call: TRBJ1-4
d_call: -
clone_size: -
cdr3_aa: CASSSTGSPTNEKLFF
cdr3_nt: TGTGCCAGCAGTAGTACAGGGTCGCCGACTAATGAAAAACTGTTTTTT

v_call: TRBV28
j_call: TRBJ2-7
d_call: -
clone_size: -
cdr3_aa: CASSPEDLEKEQYF
cdr3_nt: TGTGCCAGCAGTCCCGAAGACTTAGAGAAAGAGCAGTACTTC

v_call: TRBV4-3
j_call: TRBJ2-1
d_call: -
clone_size: -
cdr3_aa: CASSQGHSRGNEQFF
cdr3_nt: TGCGCCAGCAGCCAAGGCCACTCGAGGGGCAATGAGCAGTTCTTC

v_call: TRBV13
j_call: TRBJ2-5
d_call: -
clone_size: -
cdr3_aa: CASSLGTVQETQYF
cdr3_nt: TGTGCCAGCAGCTTGGGGACTGTCCAGGAGACCCAGTACTTC